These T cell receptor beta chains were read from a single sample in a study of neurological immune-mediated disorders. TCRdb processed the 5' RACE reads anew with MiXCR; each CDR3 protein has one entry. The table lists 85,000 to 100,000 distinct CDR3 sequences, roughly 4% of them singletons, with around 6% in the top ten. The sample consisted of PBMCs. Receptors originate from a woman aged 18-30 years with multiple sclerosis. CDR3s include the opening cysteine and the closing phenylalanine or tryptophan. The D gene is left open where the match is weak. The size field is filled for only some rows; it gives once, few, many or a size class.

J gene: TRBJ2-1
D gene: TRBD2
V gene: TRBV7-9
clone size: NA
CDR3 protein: CASSLGGLAGIEQFF
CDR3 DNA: TGTGCCAGCAGCCTAGGCGGACTAGCGGGAATTGAGCAGTTCTTC

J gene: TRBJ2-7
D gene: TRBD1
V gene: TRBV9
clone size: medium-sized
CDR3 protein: CASSPGTGGFEQYF
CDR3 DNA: TGTGCCAGCAGCCCCGGGACAGGGGGCTTCGAGCAGTACTTC

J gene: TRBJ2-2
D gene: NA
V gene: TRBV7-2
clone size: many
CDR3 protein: CASRPGTITGELFF
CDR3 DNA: TGTGCCAGCAGGCCCGGGACAATCACCGGGGAGCTGTTTTTT

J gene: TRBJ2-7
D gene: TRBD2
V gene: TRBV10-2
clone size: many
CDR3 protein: CASRLAGASLSYEQYF
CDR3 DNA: TGCGCCAGCAGGCTAGCGGGGGCCTCCCTCTCCTACGAGCAGTACTTC

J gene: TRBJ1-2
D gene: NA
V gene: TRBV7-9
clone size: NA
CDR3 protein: CASSLQAYGYTF
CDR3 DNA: TGTGCCAGCAGCTTACAGGCCTATGGCTACACCTTC

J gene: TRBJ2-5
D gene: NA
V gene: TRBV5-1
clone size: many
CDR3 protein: CASSFRGQETQYF
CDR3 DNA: TGCGCCAGCAGCTTCCGGGGACAAGAGACCCAGTACTTC

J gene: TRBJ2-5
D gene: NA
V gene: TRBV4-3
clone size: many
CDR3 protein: CASSQHAAPGETQYF
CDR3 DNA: TGCGCCAGCAGCCAACATGCGGCCCCTGGGGAGACCCAGTACTTC

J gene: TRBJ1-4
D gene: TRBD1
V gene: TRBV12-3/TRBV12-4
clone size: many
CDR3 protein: CASSLRQGGEKLFF
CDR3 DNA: TGTGCCAGCAGTTTACGACAGGGCGGGGAAAAACTGTTTTTT

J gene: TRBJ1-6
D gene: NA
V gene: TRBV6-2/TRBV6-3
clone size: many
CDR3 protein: CASRPNGENSPLHF
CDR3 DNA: TGTGCCAGCAGGCCGAACGGAGAGAATTCACCCCTCCACTTT

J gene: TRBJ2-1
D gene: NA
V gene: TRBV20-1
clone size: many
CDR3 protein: CSASLPSALTYNEQFF
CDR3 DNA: TGCAGTGCTAGTCTTCCTAGCGCCCTCACCTACAATGAGCAGTTCTTC

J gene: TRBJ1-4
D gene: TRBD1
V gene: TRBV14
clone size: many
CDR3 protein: CASSPGQGLGEKLFF
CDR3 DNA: TGTGCCAGCAGCCCTGGACAGGGTTTAGGAGAAAAACTGTTTTTT

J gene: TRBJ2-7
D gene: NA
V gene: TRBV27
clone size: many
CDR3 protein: CASSLYSGIEQYF
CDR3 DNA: TGTGCCAGCAGTTTATATTCAGGGATCGAGCAGTACTTC

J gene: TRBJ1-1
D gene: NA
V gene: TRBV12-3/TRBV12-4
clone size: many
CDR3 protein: CASSLPPLPRGGTEAFF
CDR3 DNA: TGTGCCAGCAGTTTGCCCCCGCTTCCAAGGGGCGGTACTGAAGCTTTCTTT

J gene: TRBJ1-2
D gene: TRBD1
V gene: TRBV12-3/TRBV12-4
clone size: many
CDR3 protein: CASSSLARDSYGYTF
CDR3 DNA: TGTGCCAGCAGTTCCCTGGCCCGGGACAGCTATGGCTACACCTTC

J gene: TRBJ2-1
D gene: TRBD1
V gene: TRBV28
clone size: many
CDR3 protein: CASSLPAGGSKQFF
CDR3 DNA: TGTGCCAGCAGTTTACCGGCAGGGGGTAGTAAGCAGTTCTTC

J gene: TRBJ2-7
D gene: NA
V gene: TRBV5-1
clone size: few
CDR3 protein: CASSLGDRNNEQYF
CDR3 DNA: TGCGCCAGCAGCTTGGGTGACAGGAACAACGAGCAGTACTTC

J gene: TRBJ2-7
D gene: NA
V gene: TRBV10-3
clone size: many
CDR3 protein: CAISARNSYEQYF
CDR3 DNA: TGTGCCATCAGTGCCAGGAATTCCTACGAGCAGTACTTC

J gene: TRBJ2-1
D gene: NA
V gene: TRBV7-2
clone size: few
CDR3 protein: CASSFTGIEQFF
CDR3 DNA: TGTGCCAGCAGCTTTACAGGGATTGAGCAGTTCTTC

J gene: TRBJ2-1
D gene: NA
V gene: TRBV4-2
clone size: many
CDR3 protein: CASSQEGEAFNEQFF
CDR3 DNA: TGTGCCAGCAGCCAAGAGGGGGAAGCTTTCAATGAGCAGTTCTTC

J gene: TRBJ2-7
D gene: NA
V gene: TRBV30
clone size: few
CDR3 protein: CAWSVGVTYEQYF
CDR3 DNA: TGTGCCTGGAGTGTTGGGGTTACCTACGAGCAGTACTTC

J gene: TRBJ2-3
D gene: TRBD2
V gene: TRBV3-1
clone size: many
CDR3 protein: CASSPSGGGTDTQYF
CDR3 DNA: TGTGCCAGCAGCCCTAGCGGGGGGGGCACAGATACGCAGTATTTT

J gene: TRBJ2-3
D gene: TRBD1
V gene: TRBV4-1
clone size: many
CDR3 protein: CASSLDRGGSDTQYF
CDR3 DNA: TGCGCCAGCAGCCTGGACAGGGGTGGTTCAGATACGCAGTATTTT

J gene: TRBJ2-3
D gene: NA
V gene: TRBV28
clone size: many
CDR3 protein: CASSFELAASTDTQYF
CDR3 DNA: TGTGCCAGCAGTTTCGAACTAGCAGCTAGCACAGATACGCAGTATTTT

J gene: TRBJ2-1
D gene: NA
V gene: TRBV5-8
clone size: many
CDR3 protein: CASSRESYNEQFF
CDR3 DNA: TGTGCCAGCTCCAGGGAATCCTACAATGAGCAGTTCTTC

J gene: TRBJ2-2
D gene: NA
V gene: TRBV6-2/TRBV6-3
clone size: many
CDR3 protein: CASSYSPSISSTGELFF
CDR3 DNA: TGTGCCAGCAGTTACTCACCATCCATCTCTAGCACCGGGGAGCTGTTTTTT

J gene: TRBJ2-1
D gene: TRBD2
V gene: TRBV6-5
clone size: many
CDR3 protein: CASSFGTSDSLSYNEQFF
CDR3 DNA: TGTGCCAGCAGCTTCGGGACTAGCGACTCCCTCTCCTACAATGAGCAGTTCTTC